The clone carrying this T cell receptor beta chain came up a few times. Noted time point: pre-sensitization, week 0. Treatment specified: therapeutic diphenylcyclopropenone sensitization with weekly scalp DPC. The data derive from a study of human T cells and chemical hapten exposure. Each CDR3 protein is one row after TCRdb ran MiXCR on the RACE reads. The sample holds around 380,000 distinct CDR3 sequences; over 5% are singletons and the top ten take approximately 8.2%. The V end lost 3 bases, the J end lost 16 bases, and 23 bases lay between the germline ends. The CDR3 covers 14 residues. Germline V lookup: CDR1 SGHKS, CDR2 YYEKEE (reference sequence).

The clonotype originates from a woman under 30 with alopecia areata. Some clones in this sample may be carry-over from other donors' samples. The rearrangement links TRBV5-5 to TRBJ1-5, with D perhaps matching TRBD1 (6 bases). Source: whole blood, taken in connection with sensitization to the hapten diphenylcyclopropenone (DPC). The CDR3 sequence is CASSSTLGTLAIHF. DNA of the CDR3: TGTGCCAGCAGCTCCACACTCGGGACACTCGCCATCCATTTT.